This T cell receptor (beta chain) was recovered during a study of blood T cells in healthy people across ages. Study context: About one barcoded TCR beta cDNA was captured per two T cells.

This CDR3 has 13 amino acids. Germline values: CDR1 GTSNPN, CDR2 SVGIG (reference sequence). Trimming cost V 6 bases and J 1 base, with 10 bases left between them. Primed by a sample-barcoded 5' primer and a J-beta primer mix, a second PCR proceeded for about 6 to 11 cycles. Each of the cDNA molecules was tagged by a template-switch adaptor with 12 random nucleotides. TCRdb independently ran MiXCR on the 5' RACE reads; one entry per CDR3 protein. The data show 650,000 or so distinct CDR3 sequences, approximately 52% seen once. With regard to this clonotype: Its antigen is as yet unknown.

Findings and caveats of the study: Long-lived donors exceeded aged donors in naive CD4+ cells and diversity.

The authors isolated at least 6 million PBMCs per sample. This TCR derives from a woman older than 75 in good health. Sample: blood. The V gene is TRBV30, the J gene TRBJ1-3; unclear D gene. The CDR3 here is CACARGSGNTIYF. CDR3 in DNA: TGTGCCTGCGCCCGGGGATCTGGAAACACCATATATTTT.